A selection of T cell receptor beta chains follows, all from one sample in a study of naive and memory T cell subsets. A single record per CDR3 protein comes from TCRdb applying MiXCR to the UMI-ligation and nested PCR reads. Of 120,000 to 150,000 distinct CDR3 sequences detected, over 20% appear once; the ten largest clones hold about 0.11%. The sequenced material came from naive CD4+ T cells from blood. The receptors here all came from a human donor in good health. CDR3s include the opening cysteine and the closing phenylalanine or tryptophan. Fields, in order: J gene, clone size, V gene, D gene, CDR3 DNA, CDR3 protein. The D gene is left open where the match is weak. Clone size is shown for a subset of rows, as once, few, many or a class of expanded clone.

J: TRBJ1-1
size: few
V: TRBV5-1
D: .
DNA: TGCGCCAGCAGCTTGTTTGAAGGGAACACTGAAGCTTTCTTT
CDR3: CASSLFEGNTEAFF

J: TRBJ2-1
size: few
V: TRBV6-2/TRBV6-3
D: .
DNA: TGTGCCAGCAGTGGAGCGGCCACCTACAATGAGCAGTTCTTC
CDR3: CASSGAATYNEQFF

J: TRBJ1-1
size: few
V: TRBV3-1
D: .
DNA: TGTGCCAGCAGCCAAGGCCCCATCCCCGAAGCTTTCTTT
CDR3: CASSQGPIPEAFF

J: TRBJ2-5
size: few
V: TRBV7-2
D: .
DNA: TGTGCCAGCAGCCAGGGAAGAAAAGAGACCCAGTACTTC
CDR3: CASSQGRKETQYF

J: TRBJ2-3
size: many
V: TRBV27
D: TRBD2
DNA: TGTGCCAGCAGTTTATTAGGGCTAGCGGGACGAGATACGCAGTATTTT
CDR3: CASSLLGLAGRDTQYF

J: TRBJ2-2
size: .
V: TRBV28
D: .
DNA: TGTGCCAGCAGTCTTACAATGGGACCCCAACTCGGGGAGCTGTTTTTT
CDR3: CASSLTMGPQLGELFF

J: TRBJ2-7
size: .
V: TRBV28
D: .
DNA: TGTGCCAGCAGTTCGCCGGCCTCTCCGCTTCACGAGCAGTACTTC
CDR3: CASSSPASPLHEQYF

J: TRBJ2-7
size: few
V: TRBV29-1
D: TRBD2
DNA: TGCAGCGTTGGACTAGCGGGAAACTACGAGCAGTACTTC
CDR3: CSVGLAGNYEQYF

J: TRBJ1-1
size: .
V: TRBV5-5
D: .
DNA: TGTGCCAGCAGCTTGAGGTCCGGGGCCAACACTGAAGCTTTCTTT
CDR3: CASSLRSGANTEAFF

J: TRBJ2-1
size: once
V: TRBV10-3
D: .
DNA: TGTGCCATCAGTGGCAATCAGAACTACAATGAGCAGTTCTTC
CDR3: CAISGNQNYNEQFF

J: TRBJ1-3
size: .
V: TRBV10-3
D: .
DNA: TGTGCCATCAGTGAGGGAAACACCATATATTTT
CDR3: CAISEGNTIYF

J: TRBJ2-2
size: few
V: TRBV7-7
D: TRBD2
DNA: TGTGCCAGCAGCTTCTTACCTAGCGGGATATTAGGGGAGCTGTTTTTT
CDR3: CASSFLPSGILGELFF

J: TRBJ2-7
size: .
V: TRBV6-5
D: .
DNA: TGTGCCAGCAGTTACTTGGCATCTAACTCCTACGAGCAGTACTTC
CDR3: CASSYLASNSYEQYF

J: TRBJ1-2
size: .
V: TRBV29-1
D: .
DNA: TGCAGCGTTGCCGGACAGACCCGTTGGGACACCTTC
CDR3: CSVAGQTRWDTF

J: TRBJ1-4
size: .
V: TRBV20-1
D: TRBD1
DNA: TGCAGTGCCAACGGACAGGGGGCGCATCCTAATGAAAAACTGTTTTTT
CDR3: CSANGQGAHPNEKLFF

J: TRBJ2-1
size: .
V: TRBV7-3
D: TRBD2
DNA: TGTGCCAGCAGCCCGACTAGCGGGGGGAGCTCCTACAATGAGCAGTTCTTC
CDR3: CASSPTSGGSSYNEQFF

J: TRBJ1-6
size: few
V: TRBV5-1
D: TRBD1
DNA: TGCGCCAGCAGCTCCCTCACAGGGGGCATTTCACCCCTCCACTTT
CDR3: CASSSLTGGISPLHF

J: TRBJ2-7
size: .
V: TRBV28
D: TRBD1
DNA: TGTGCCAGCAGTTTTCTACAGGGGAAATACGAGCAGTACTTC
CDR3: CASSFLQGKYEQYF

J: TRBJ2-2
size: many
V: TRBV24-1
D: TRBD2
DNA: TGTGCCACCATGGGACTAGCGGGAAACACCGGGGAGCTGTTTTTT
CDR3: CATMGLAGNTGELFF

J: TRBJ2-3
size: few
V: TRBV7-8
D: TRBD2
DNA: TGTGCCAGCAGCTTAGTACGGTCGCGGGGGTCGGATACGCAGTATTTT
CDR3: CASSLVRSRGSDTQYF

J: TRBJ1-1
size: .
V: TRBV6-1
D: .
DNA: TGTGCCAGCAGTGAAAGTGGCACTGAAGCTTTCTTT
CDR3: CASSESGTEAFF

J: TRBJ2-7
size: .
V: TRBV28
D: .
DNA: TGTGCCAGCAGGGGTTCCAACCCCTACGAGCAGTACTTC
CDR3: CASRGSNPYEQYF

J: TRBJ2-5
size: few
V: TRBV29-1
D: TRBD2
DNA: TGCAGCGTTGGCCCTATAGCGGGAGGGGAGACCCAGTACTTC
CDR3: CSVGPIAGGETQYF

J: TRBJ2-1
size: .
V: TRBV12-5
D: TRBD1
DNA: TGTGCTAGTGGTTGGGGACAGGGGTATGAGCAGTTCTTC
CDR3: CASGWGQGYEQFF

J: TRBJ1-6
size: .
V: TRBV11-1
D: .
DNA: TGTGCCAGCAGCTTAATAGGTCAGAATTCACCCCTCCACTTT
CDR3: CASSLIGQNSPLHF

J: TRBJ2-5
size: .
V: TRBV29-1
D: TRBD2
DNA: TGCAGCGCGGCGGGGGGCAACCCGACCCAGTACTTC
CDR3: CSAAGGNPTQYF

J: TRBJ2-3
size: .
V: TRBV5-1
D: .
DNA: TGCGCCAGCAGCTTGGTAGTGGGAAGCACAGATACGCAGTATTTT
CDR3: CASSLVVGSTDTQYF

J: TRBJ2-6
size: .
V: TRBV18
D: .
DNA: TGTGCCAGCTCACCCATGCCGGACATCGACTCTGGGGCCAACGTCCTGACTTTC
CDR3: CASSPMPDIDSGANVLTF

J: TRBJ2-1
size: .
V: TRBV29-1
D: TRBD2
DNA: TGCAGCGGAAGGGGACTAGCGGACTACAATGAGCAGTTCTTC
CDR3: CSGRGLADYNEQFF

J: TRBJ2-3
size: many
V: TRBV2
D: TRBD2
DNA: TGTGCCAGCAGTGTAACTAGCGGAAGCACAGATACGCAGTATTTT
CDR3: CASSVTSGSTDTQYF

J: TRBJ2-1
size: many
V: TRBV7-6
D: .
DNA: TGTGCCAGCAGCCCTAGGAGTAGGCAGAATGAGCAGTTCTTC
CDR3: CASSPRSRQNEQFF

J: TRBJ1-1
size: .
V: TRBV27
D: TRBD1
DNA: TGTGCCAGCAAAAAGACAGGGATGAACACTGAAGCTTTCTTT
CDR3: CASKKTGMNTEAFF

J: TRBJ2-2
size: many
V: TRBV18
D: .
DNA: TGTGCCAGCTCACCACCCCGAGGTAGCGGTACCGGGGAGCTGTTTTTT
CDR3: CASSPPRGSGTGELFF

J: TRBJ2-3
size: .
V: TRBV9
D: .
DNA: TGTACCAGCAGCGCAACCGGGACGACAGATACGCAGTATTTT
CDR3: CTSSATGTTDTQYF

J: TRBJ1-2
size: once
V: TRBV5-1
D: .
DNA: TGCGCCAGCAGCTTGGATTCGGGGTTGGGCTATGGCTACACCTTC
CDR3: CASSLDSGLGYGYTF

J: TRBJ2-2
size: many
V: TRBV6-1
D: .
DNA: TGTGCCAGCTTCTTCTACGGAAACGGGGAGCTGTTTTTT
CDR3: CASFFYGNGELFF

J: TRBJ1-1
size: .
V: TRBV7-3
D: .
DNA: TGTGCCAGCAGCTATTCGGACGGGTACACTGAAGCTTTCTTT
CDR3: CASSYSDGYTEAFF

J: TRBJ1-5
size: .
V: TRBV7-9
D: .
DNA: TGTGCCAGCAGCTCCCACCGACAGACCAATCAGCCCCAGCATTTT
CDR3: CASSSHRQTNQPQHF

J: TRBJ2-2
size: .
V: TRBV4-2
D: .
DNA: TGTGCCAGCAGCCAAGAAGCGGCGAACACCGGGGAGCTGTTTTTT
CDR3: CASSQEAANTGELFF

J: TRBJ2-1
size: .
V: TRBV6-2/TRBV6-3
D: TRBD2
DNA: TGTGCCAGCAGAAAGATAGGGACTAGAGACAACAATGAGCAGTTCTTC
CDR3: CASRKIGTRDNNEQFF

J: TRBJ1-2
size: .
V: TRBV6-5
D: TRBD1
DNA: TGTGCCAGCAGTTACAACCCCGGGACAGGGAAGGGCTACACCTTC
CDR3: CASSYNPGTGKGYTF

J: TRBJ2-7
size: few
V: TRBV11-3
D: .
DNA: TGTGCCAGCAGCCGACGACCGTTGGGGGAGCAGTACTTC
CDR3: CASSRRPLGEQYF

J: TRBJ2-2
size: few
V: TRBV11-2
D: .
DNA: TGTGCCAGCAGCAGTCAGGGGCGGAGAAACACCGGGGAGCTGTTTTTT
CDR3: CASSSQGRRNTGELFF

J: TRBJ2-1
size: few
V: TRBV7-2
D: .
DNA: TGTGCCAGCACCCTTAGAGGGGACTTCGTCTACAATGAGCAGTTCTTC
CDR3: CASTLRGDFVYNEQFF

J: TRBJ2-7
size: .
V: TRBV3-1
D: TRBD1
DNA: TGTGCCAGCAGCCTACAGGGGTGGGAGCAGTACTTC
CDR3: CASSLQGWEQYF

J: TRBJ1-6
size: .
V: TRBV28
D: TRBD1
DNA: TGTGCCAGCAGTTTATCGGGACAGGGTTATTCACCCCTCCACTTT
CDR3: CASSLSGQGYSPLHF